This T cell receptor beta chain came from a study of T cell repertoires in cytomegalovirus infection. A note on this clonotype: Its antigen is still unknown.

Whole-study results and caveats: CMV-specific HLA-C-restricted TCR beta clonotypes dominated the ex vivo response.

TCRdb redid the calling of the reads with MiXCR, one entry per CDR3 protein. The sample holds about 680,000 distinct CDR3 sequences, about 24% seen once. Deletions cut 5 bases from V and 3 bases from J, with 16 bases between. Germline V gene data show CDR1 as MGHDK and CDR2 as SYGVNS. The CDR3 has 15 amino acids. This TCR was sampled from a human donor in good health (CMV status not recorded). Some clones in this sample may be carry-over from other donors' samples. V gene TRBV25-1 combines with J gene TRBJ1-1; D perhaps matches TRBD1 (6 bases). The sample consisted of CD8+ T cells from PBMCs. DNA for the CDR3: TGTGCCAGCAGTATAGGGGGGGGGCGATACACTGAAGCTTTCTTT. Translating it yields CASSIGGGRYTEAFF.